Listed below are T cell receptor beta chains from one sample, sequenced in a study of blood T cell repertoires in COVID-19. Assay used: immunoSEQ multiplex PCR; TCRdb lists only in-frame clones, some missing. The sample contains 400,000 or so clones, approximately 92% of which appear only once. The material sequenced was PBMCs or T cells enriched from blood (not recorded which). These receptor sequences come from a man younger than 45 who had recovered from COVID-19. CDR3s include the opening cysteine and the closing phenylalanine or tryptophan. The order of the fields is clone size, J gene, V gene, D gene, CDR3 length, CDR3 protein, CDR3 DNA. D genes are given only for firm matches. A clone size is listed for some rows: how often the clone was seen (once, few, many), or a class if it is expanded.

- | TRBJ1-6 | TRBV15 | - | 14 | CATRVGGQISPLHF | TGTGCCACCCGAGTGGGGGGGCAAATTTCACCCCTCCACTTT
once | TRBJ1-2 | TRBV18 | - | 13 | CASFEGVTAGYTF | TGTGCCAGCTTCGAGGGGGTGACTGCTGGCTACACCTTC
- | TRBJ2-3 | TRBV5-4 | TRBD1 | 16 | CASSLNSGTGGDTQYF | TGTGCCAGCAGCCTAAACTCTGGGACAGGGGGAGATACGCAGTATTTT
- | TRBJ1-1 | TRBV5-4 | TRBD1 | 16 | CASSLGQGPQNTEAFF | TGTGCCAGCAGCTTGGGACAGGGGCCGCAGAACACTGAAGCTTTCTTT
- | TRBJ2-1 | TRBV4-2 | - | 16 | CASSQDKTTGYNEQFF | TGTGCCAGCAGCCAAGATAAAACCACAGGGTACAATGAGCAGTTCTTC
- | TRBJ2-7 | TRBV6-5 | TRBD2 | 14 | CASRGLAGGSEQYF | TGTGCCAGCAGGGGACTAGCGGGAGGATCCGAGCAGTACTTC
- | TRBJ1-1 | TRBV2 | - | 15 | CASEGTWFGDTEAFF | TGTGCCAGCGAGGGCACCTGGTTTGGGGACACTGAAGCTTTCTTT
- | TRBJ2-5 | TRBV2 | TRBD1 | 14 | CASSSGTGWETQYF | TGTGCCAGCAGTTCCGGGACAGGGTGGGAGACCCAGTACTTC
- | TRBJ2-7 | TRBV7-6 | - | 16 | CASSPSHSGGSYEQYF | TGTGCCAGCAGCCCCTCACACTCCGGAGGTTCCTACGAGCAGTACTTC
- | TRBJ2-2 | TRBV10-1 | - | 14 | CASSGTDLTGELFF | TGCGCCAGCAGTGGGACAGACCTCACCGGGGAGCTGTTTTTT
- | TRBJ2-5 | TRBV1 | - | 12 | CTSPGTSGTQYF | TGCACCAGCCCCGGGACTAGCGGTACCCAGTACTTC
once | TRBJ2-1 | TRBV5-1 | TRBD2 | 14 | CASSFGSGIDEQFF | TGCGCCAGCAGCTTCGGTAGCGGGATCGATGAGCAGTTCTTC
- | TRBJ2-7 | TRBV14 | TRBD2 | 17 | CASSQGSLAGADYEQYF | TGTGCCAGCAGCCAAGGTTCCTTAGCGGGAGCCGACTACGAGCAGTACTTC
- | TRBJ1-1 | TRBV12-3/TRBV12-4 | - | 13 | CASSSRGDTEAFF | TGTGCCAGCAGTTCCCGGGGGGACACTGAAGCTTTCTTT
once | TRBJ1-6 | TRBV11-2 | - | 17 | CASSLDRGGAINSPLHF | TGTGCCAGCAGCTTAGATCGGGGAGGGGCAATTAATTCACCCCTCCACTTT
- | TRBJ1-5 | TRBV7-2 | TRBD1 | 14 | CASSSTGGEQPQHF | TGTGCCAGCAGCTCTACAGGGGGAGAACAGCCCCAGCATTTT
- | TRBJ1-5 | TRBV30 | - | 15 | CAWSYGRPSNQPQHF | TGTGCCTGGAGTTACGGCAGGCCGAGCAATCAGCCCCAGCATTTT
- | TRBJ1-1 | TRBV25-1 | - | 14 | CASSESAGRRGAFF | TGTGCCAGCAGTGAATCGGCAGGCCGCAGGGGAGCTTTCTTT
- | TRBJ1-1 | TRBV6-1 | - | 15 | CASSEAGQAYTEAFF | TGTGCCAGCAGTGAAGCTGGGCAGGCCTATACTGAAGCTTTCTTT
- | TRBJ1-4 | TRBV30 | - | 13 | CASQGQTNEKLFF | TGTGCCTCACAAGGACAGACTAATGAAAAACTGTTTTTT
- | TRBJ2-5 | TRBV6-1 | TRBD1 | 16 | CASSESPGQGEETQYF | TGTGCCAGCAGTGAATCCCCGGGACAGGGGGAAGAGACCCAGTACTTC
once | TRBJ1-4 | TRBV3-1/TRBV3-2 | - | 14 | CASSQAGADEKLFF | TGTGCCAGCAGCCAAGCAGGGGCAGACGAAAAACTGTTTTTT
- | TRBJ2-5 | TRBV28 | - | 13 | CASNQGLVETQYF | TGTGCCAGCAACCAGGGACTTGTCGAGACCCAGTACTTC
few | TRBJ1-6 | TRBV28 | - | 13 | CATQTGYDSPLHF | TGTGCCACCCAAACAGGGTATGATTCACCCCTCCACTTT
- | TRBJ2-5 | TRBV29-1 | - | 13 | CSVGGGERETQYF | TGCAGCGTTGGGGGTGGGGAGCGGGAGACCCAGTACTTC
many | TRBJ2-1 | TRBV3-1/TRBV3-2 | - | 13 | CASSQGLSNEQFF | TGTGCCAGCAGCCAAGGACTCTCCAATGAGCAGTTCTTC
- | TRBJ2-1 | TRBV28 | TRBD2 | 13 | CAITGLAGDEQFF | TGTGCCATTACGGGACTAGCGGGAGATGAGCAGTTCTTC
- | TRBJ2-5 | TRBV30 | - | 12 | CAWSILPETQYF | TGTGCCTGGAGTATCCTCCCAGAGACCCAGTACTTC
- | TRBJ2-2 | TRBV7-3 | - | 16 | CASSRKQGTNTGELFF | TGTGCCAGCAGCCGGAAACAGGGTACGAACACCGGGGAGCTGTTTTTT
- | TRBJ2-7 | TRBV18 | TRBD2 | 15 | CASSPTEGGSMEQYF | TGTGCCAGCTCACCGACCGAGGGAGGGAGTATGGAGCAGTACTTC
once | TRBJ1-1 | TRBV5-1 | TRBD1 | 13 | CASSTGQGGKAFF | TGCGCCAGCAGCACAGGACAGGGGGGAAAAGCTTTCTTT
- | TRBJ2-1 | TRBV24-1 | TRBD2 | 17 | CATSDSTVAGGKDEQFF | TGTGCCACCAGTGATTCCACAGTAGCGGGAGGCAAGGATGAGCAGTTCTTC
- | TRBJ1-2 | TRBV6-5 | - | 13 | CASSYTGNYGYTF | TGTGCCAGCAGCTATACAGGGAACTATGGCTACACCTTC
- | TRBJ2-2 | TRBV5-1 | - | 16 | CASSLPREGYTGELFF | TGCGCCAGCAGCTTACCCCGAGAGGGCTACACCGGGGAGCTGTTTTTT
- | TRBJ1-5 | TRBV27 | - | 16 | CASSLSWGGSNQPQHF | TGTGCCAGCAGTTTATCTTGGGGAGGAAGCAATCAGCCCCAGCATTTT